Shown below are 8 T cell receptor beta chains from a single sample sequenced in a study of control samples from healthy donors and cancer patients (dated by TCRdb to 2020 to 2021). Library method: the immunoSEQ multiplex PCR assay. In its TCRdb copy, this immuneACCESS table keeps in-frame sequences only and misses some clones. Where compared with another copy, unresolved V genes explain less than half of these, and the others have no known cause. Here the sample has over 150,000 clones; 96% occur a single time. Approximately 1% of the sample goes to the ten largest clones. Material for sequencing was blood. The receptors stem from a woman aged 25 to 39 in good health.

The chain uses TRBV6-5 and TRBJ2-3, with D hard to call. This CDR3 is built from 12 residues. Per germline, CDR1 MNHEY and CDR2 SVGAGI. The V gene lost 6 bases and the J gene lost 10 bases, with 14 bases spanning the gap. The CDR3 DNA follows: TGTGCCAGCAGATCGGACCTCCCGGCGCAGTATTTT. Amino acids: CASRSDLPAQYF.

CDR3 loop: CASSPLSLAGGVNEQFF. CDR3 sequence (DNA): TGTGCCAGCTCACCACTCTCACTAGCGGGAGGAGTCAATGAGCAGTTCTTC. This chain joins TRBV18 and TRBJ2-1; 12 bases line up with TRBD2. Germline CDR1 and CDR2: KGHSH and LQKENI. The V and J ends lost 1 base and 6 bases, in that order; junction bases with no gene match: 7. The CDR3 length is 17 residues. The full variable domain, its missing parts supplied by reference TRBV18 and TRBJ2-1, is NAGVMQNPRHLVRRRGQEARLRCSPMKGHSHVYWYRQLPEEGLKFMVYLQKENIIDESGMPKERFSAEFPKEGPSILRIQQVVRGDSAAYFCASSPLSLAGGVNEQFFGPGTRLTVL.

This chain links TRBV5-1 with TRBJ1-6; D is unresolved. The CDR3 has 13 residues. From germline, CDR1 is SGHRS and CDR2 YFSETQ. Trimming took 1 base from V and 10 from J, leaving 9 bases between them. The CDR3 loop reads CASSLLLFSPLHF. The CDR3 DNA follows: TGCGCCAGCAGCTTGCTGCTGTTCTCACCCCTCCACTTT.

The gene calls are TRBV5-1 and TRBJ2-7; 8 bases map to TRBD1. This CDR3 spans 12 amino acids. V was pared by 4 bases and J by 9 bases, with 6 bases of the junction left unmatched. Germline CDR1 and CDR2: SGHRS and YFSETQ. In DNA form, the CDR3 reads TGCGCCAGCAGCCCAGGACAGGGATGGCAGTACTTC. It encodes CASSPGQGWQYF. Full variable domain (outside the CDR3, taken from reference TRBV5-1 and TRBJ2-7): KAGVTQTPRYLIKTRGQQVTLSCSPISGHRSVSWYQQTPGQGLQFLFEYFSETQRNKGNFPGRFSGRQFSNSRSEMNVSTLELGDSALYLCASSPGQGWQYFGPGTRLTVT.

In DNA form, the CDR3 reads TGTGCCAGCAGCTTAGGGACAGGCGCATCATGGAGGGAGCAGTACTTC. Amino acids: CASSLGTGASWREQYF. The V call is TRBV7-8, the J call TRBJ2-7, with 7 bases matching TRBD1. CDR1 and CDR2 (germline): SGHVS, FQNEAQ. With V trimmed by 1 base and J by 7 bases, 13 bases remained unmatched. The CDR3 has 16 amino acids. Together with reference TRBV7-8 and TRBJ2-7, the CDR3 gives the full variable domain: GAGVSQSPRYKVAKRGQDVALRCDPISGHVSLFWYQQALGQGPEFLTYFQNEAQLDKSGLPSDRFFAERPEGSVSTLKIQRTQQEDSAVYLCASSLGTGASWREQYFGPGTRLTVT.

The rearrangement uses TRBV13 and TRBJ2-3, with TRBD1 matching 7 bases. The CDR3 runs to 16 residues. The germline gives CDR1 PRHDT, CDR2 FYEKMQ (reference sequence). Trimming removed 0 bases from V and 2 bases from J; junction bases left unmatched: 5. The CDR3 loop reads CASSLGGDRPTDTQYF. The CDR3, as DNA: TGTGCCAGCAGCTTAGGCGGGGACAGACCCACAGATACGCAGTATTTT.

The CDR3 reads CASSLALSRAGELFF. The CDR3 nucleotides are TGCGCCAGCAGCCTGGCCCTGTCCCGGGCCGGGGAGCTGTTTTTT. The V call is TRBV5-1, the J call TRBJ2-2; D gene unclear. There are 15 residues in the CDR3. V gave up 4 bases and J gave up 6 bases, with 16 bases separating them. In germline, CDR1 is SGHRS, CDR2 YFSETQ.

This chain joins TRBV4-1 and TRBJ2-3; no definite D call. In germline, CDR1 is MGHRA, CDR2 YSYEKL. The CDR3 is made up of 13 amino acids. Trimming stripped 3 bases from V and 7 bases from J, with 11 bases between. The CDR3 spells CASSQASAYTQYF. CDR3 sequence (DNA): TGCGCCAGCAGCCAGGCATCCGCGTATACGCAGTATTTT.